This TCR beta chain was documented in a study of human T cells and chemical hapten exposure. Turning to this clonotype: Its target is unknown.

As for time point: pre-sensitization, week 0. Noted treatment: therapeutic diphenylcyclopropenone sensitization with weekly scalp DPC. Each patch-test visit's blood sample preceded patch application. Study-wide findings and caveats: Unchanged with DPC sensitization were TCRs above 1 in 1000 frequency.

The length of the CDR3 is 13 residues. V was pared by 5 bases and J by 8 bases, with 2 bases of the junction left unmatched. CDR1 and CDR2 (germline): SGHAT, FQNNGV. TCRdb processed the RACE reads anew with MiXCR; each CDR3 protein has one entry. The repertoire consists of approximately 400,000 distinct CDR3 sequences, with more than 4.5% occurring once and the leading ten covering roughly 2.6%. This TCR derives from a woman aged 45-65 years with alopecia areata. Some clones in this sample may be carry-over from other donors' samples. The J gene is TRBJ2-1, the V gene TRBV11-2; 11 bases align to TRBD2. Sequencing used whole blood, obtained in connection with sensitization to the hapten diphenylcyclopropenone (DPC). The CDR3 is CASSLLAGDEQFF. CDR3 bases: TGTGCCAGCAGCCTACTAGCGGGAGATGAGCAGTTCTTC.